One and the same sample provided the 27 T cell receptor beta chains below, sequenced in a study of cytotoxic CD8 clonotypes in ibrutinib-treated CLL. The table came from immunoSEQ multiplex PCR; TCRdb's copy has only in-frame clones and leaves some out. The repertoire has around 330,000 clones, 67% of them found once; the top ten carry around 6.3%. This material consisted of PBMCs, taken after 36 months of ibrutinib treatment. The receptors stem from a human donor with chronic lymphocytic leukemia.

The rearrangement joins TRBV4-3 to TRBJ1-2; D uncertain. Trimming removed 5 bases from V and 4 bases from J, with 14 bases in between. This CDR3 comprises 14 residues. The germline CDR1 and CDR2 sequences are LGHNA and YSLEER. The DNA of the CDR3 is TGCGCCAGCAGCTTTGGTAAGGTCGGCTATGGCTACACCTTC. It codes for CASSFGKVGYGYTF.

This clone was counted a few times. The V and J genes are TRBV6-5 and TRBJ1-3, with TRBD1 as a possible D gene (6 bases). The CDR3 loop spans 14 amino acids. The V end was cut by 10 bases, the J end by 0 bases, with 13 bases between. Germline V CDR1 and CDR2: MNHEY, SVGAGI. For the CDR3, the DNA is TGTGCCACCACGGACAGTATCTCTGGAAACACCATATATTTT. Its protein product is CATTDSISGNTIYF.

A single count supports this clone. The CDR3, as DNA: TGTGCCAGCGACTTGGGACAGCCAGGCAATCAGCCCCAGCATTTT. Protein: CASDLGQPGNQPQHF. The chain links TRBV19 to TRBJ1-5, with 7 bases that match TRBD1. Germline CDR1 reads LNHDA; CDR2 reads SQIVND (reference sequence). This CDR3 contains 15 residues. Losses at the gene ends were 9 bases for V and 2 bases for J; bases not matched to a gene: 10.

V and J are TRBV4-3 and TRBJ1-2, with D perhaps TRBD1 (5 bases). Germline lookup yields CDR1 LGHNA and CDR2 YSLEER. V lost 3 bases and J 3 bases, leaving 8 bases between the germline ends. CDR3 length: 13 amino acids. The CDR3 sequence: CASSHGADYGYTF. The CDR3 nucleotides read TGCGCCAGCAGCCACGGGGCGGACTATGGCTACACCTTC.

The gene calls are TRBV6-4 and TRBJ1-2; D gene ambiguous. Germline CDR1 and CDR2: MRHNA and SNTAGT. Trimming removed 4 bases at V and 4 bases at J, with 13 bases between. CDR3 length: 14 residues. The CDR3 DNA sequence: TGTGCCAGCAGTGCCGAGGGCTACAGCTATGGCTACACCTTC. Protein product: CASSAEGYSYGYTF.

There are a few counts of this clone. This rearrangement joins TRBV5-6 to TRBJ2-2; unclear D gene. V was shortened by 3 bases and J by 8 bases, with 8 bases between the two germline ends. The CDR3 totals 12 residues. The germline V gene encodes CDR1 SGHDT and CDR2 YYEEEE. CDR3 coding DNA: TGTGCCAGCAGCTGGGTTCTTGGGGAGCTGTTTTTT. Residues: CASSWVLGELFF.

This clone was picked up a small number of times. V is TRBV9 and J is TRBJ1-2; 8 bases align to TRBD1. The J segment lost 8 bases and the V segment lost 1 base, leaving 1 base of the junction unmatched. This CDR3 has 12 residues. CDR1 is SGDLS and CDR2 is YYNGEE in the germline V gene. The CDR3, as DNA: TGTGCCAGCAGCGTACCAGGGGGCGGCTACACCTTC. Its protein product is CASSVPGGGYTF.

This clone was observed a handful of times. The chain joins TRBV7-3 to TRBJ2-3, with 11 bases fitting TRBD2. This CDR3 contains 14 residues. The ends lost 2 bases at V and 11 bases at J; junction bases unmatched: 6. Germline V gene sequence: CDR1 SGHTA, CDR2 FQGTGA. CDR3: CASSLGLAGGMQYF. CDR3 in DNA: TGTGCCAGCAGCTTAGGGCTAGCGGGAGGTATGCAGTATTTT.

The chain carries TRBV4-3 and TRBJ1-5; D gene unclear. V was cut by 0 bases and J by 3 bases, with 6 bases left in between. Germline V gene lookup returns CDR1 LGHNA and CDR2 YSLEER. This CDR3 has 14 amino acids. CDR3 coding DNA: TGCGCCAGCAGCCAAGATCTTTCCAATCAGCCCCAGCATTTT. Translation: CASSQDLSNQPQHF.

This clone was observed a single time. The chain combines TRBV25-1 with TRBJ1-2; D unclear. Trimming stripped 1 base from V and 4 bases from J, with 13 bases between. The CDR3 has 15 amino acids. The germline V gene has CDR1 MGHDK and CDR2 SYGVNS. For the CDR3, the DNA is TGTGCCAGCAGTGAATCGAGGGCGGCCGGCTATGGCTACACCTTC. It yields the protein CASSESRAAGYGYTF.

This clone was counted only a few times. The J gene is TRBJ2-1, the V gene TRBV27; 12 positions match TRBD2. CDR1 is MNHEY and CDR2 is SMNVEV in the germline V gene (reference sequence). Trimming cost V 9 bases and J 0 bases; bases outside gene matches: 9. CDR3 length equals 17 residues. The CDR3 region is CASASTSGSSSYNEQFF. The CDR3 region has the DNA TGTGCCAGTGCGTCGACTAGCGGGAGTAGCTCCTACAATGAGCAGTTCTTC.

V and J are TRBV29-1 and TRBJ2-3; a weak D match, TRBD1 (5 bases). In germline, CDR1 is SQVTM, CDR2 ANQGSEA. This CDR3 has 13 residues. V dropped 3 bases and J dropped 2 bases, with 9 bases sitting between them. The CDR3 loop is CSVDRDITDTQYF. The CDR3 bases are TGCAGCGTTGACAGGGATATCACAGATACGCAGTATTTT.

J is TRBJ1-1 and V is TRBV9; 11 bases line up with TRBD1. V trimming: 0 bases; J trimming: 5 bases; junction bases outside the gene matches: 3. Germline V lookup: CDR1 SGDLS, CDR2 YYNGEE. The CDR3 contains 15 residues. The CDR3: CASSVVRDRGTEAFF. CDR3 coding DNA: TGTGCCAGCAGCGTAGTTCGGGACAGGGGGACTGAAGCTTTCTTT.

The V gene is TRBV29-1, the J gene TRBJ2-2; D may be TRBD1 (5 bases). Germline-derived CDR1 and CDR2 are SQVTM and ANQGSEA. V dropped 3 bases and J dropped 6 bases, with 8 bases sitting between them. The CDR3 runs to 12 residues. The CDR3 spells CSVEGRAGELFF. CDR3 nucleotides: TGCAGCGTTGAGGGGCGCGCCGGGGAGCTGTTTTTT.

This clone was seen just once. The chain joins TRBV5-4 to TRBJ1-2, with TRBD1 matching 10 bases. The CDR3 consists of 14 residues. Looked up from germline, CDR1 is SGHNT and CDR2 is YYREEE (reference sequence). Trimming cost V 2 bases and J 5 bases; bases outside gene matches: 3. The CDR3 coding sequence is TGTGCCAGCAGCTTCGGACAGGGGGATTATGGCTACACCTTC. Its translation is CASSFGQGDYGYTF.

The rearrangement joins TRBV9 to TRBJ2-3; TRBD2 matches 9 bases. V trimming: 2 bases; J trimming: 4 bases; junction bases outside the gene matches: 5. Germline V gene lookup returns CDR1 SGDLS and CDR2 YYNGEE. The CDR3 spans 15 residues. CDR3 region: CASSVAGGIPDTQYF. CDR3 sequence (DNA): TGTGCCAGCAGCGTGGCGGGAGGGATCCCAGATACGCAGTATTTT.

V is TRBV15 and J is TRBJ2-5, with 9 bases that match TRBD1. CDR1 is LNHNV, CDR2 YYDKDF, per germline (reference sequence). The CDR3 length is 15 residues. The J segment lost 3 bases and the V segment lost 3 bases, leaving 5 bases of the junction unmatched. The CDR3 nucleotides are TGTGCCACCAGCAGGACCGGGACAGGGAAAGAGACCCAGTACTTC. Its translation: CATSRTGTGKETQYF.

This clone was seen a single time. The V call is TRBV7-3, the J call TRBJ2-1; 8 bases match TRBD1. This CDR3 has 15 residues. Looked up from germline, CDR1 is SGHTA and CDR2 is FQGTGA. V was pared by 3 bases and J by 2 bases, with 3 bases of the junction left unmatched. The CDR3 loop is CASSLDRVTYNEQFF. As DNA, the CDR3 is TGTGCCAGCAGCTTGGACAGGGTTACCTACAATGAGCAGTTCTTC.

This rearrangement joins TRBV29-1 to TRBJ1-4; D gene uncertain. This CDR3 spans 13 amino acids. The germline V gene encodes CDR1 SQVTM and CDR2 ANQGSEA. V was shortened by 5 bases and J by 4 bases, with 11 bases between the two germline ends. The CDR3 loop is CSVLVSINEKLFF. The CDR3 DNA reads TGCAGCGTTCTTGTCAGCATTAATGAAAAACTGTTTTTT.

V and J are TRBV29-1 and TRBJ2-7; D could derive from TRBD1 or TRBD2 (5 bases each). The germline gives CDR1 SQVTM, CDR2 ANQGSEA. The CDR3 spans 13 residues. The ends were cut back, 4 bases at V and 5 bases at J, with 15 bases in the middle. The CDR3 DNA follows: TGCAGCGTTGCCAGGGACCACATACACGAGCAGTACTTC. Protein: CSVARDHIHEQYF.

The rearrangement uses TRBV7-2 and TRBJ1-2; 8 bases are a match to TRBD1. Germline V CDR1 and CDR2: SGHTA, FQGNSA. This CDR3 is built from 15 residues. The V gene end was trimmed by 5 bases and the J gene end by 4 bases; junction bases not matched to a gene: 9. In DNA, the CDR3 is TGTGCCAGCAGCCTCAGACAGGGGATAAGCTATGGCTACACCTTC. It codes for CASSLRQGISYGYTF.

This chain connects TRBV29-1 to TRBJ1-2; TRBD1 aligns across 8 bases. This CDR3 contains 13 residues. V lost 7 bases and J lost 0; bases outside the gene matches: 4. In germline, CDR1 is SQVTM, CDR2 ANQGSEA. The CDR3 is CSAPDRANYGYTF. The CDR3 bases are TGCAGCGCCCCGGACAGGGCTAACTATGGCTACACCTTC.

This clone was seen only a few times. CDR3 sequence reads: CASSPTGNEKLFF. CDR3 bases: TGTGCCAGCTCACCAACGGGAAATGAAAAACTGTTTTTT. The chain employs TRBV18 and TRBJ1-4; D not resolved. V was clipped by 2 bases and J by 5 bases, with 6 bases between them. The CDR3 totals 13 residues. Germline-derived CDR1 and CDR2 are KGHSH and LQKENI.

This clone was found a few times. DNA for the CDR3: TGTGCCAGCAGCGGAGGCCGGGAGTACAATCAGCCCCAGCATTTT. Protein sequence: CASSGGREYNQPQHF. The chain couples TRBV9 to TRBJ1-5; D gene ambiguous. Looked up from germline, CDR1 is SGDLS and CDR2 is YYNGEE. This CDR3 is 15 amino acids long. V lost 3 bases and J lost 3, with 13 bases in between.

V is TRBV12-5 and J is TRBJ2-1; D possibly uses TRBD1 or TRBD2 (6 bases each). CDR1 and CDR2 (germline): LGHNT, FRNRAP. This CDR3 region has 20 residues. Trimming stripped 0 bases from V and 5 bases from J, with 26 bases between. The CDR3 DNA is TGTGCTAGTGGTTTGGTAGCCCCTCTACAGGGAGGAGGGTACGACAATGAGCAGTTCTTC. Its protein is CASGLVAPLQGGGYDNEQFF. The complete variable domain, with remaining parts taken from reference TRBV12-5 and TRBJ2-1, reads DARVTQTPRHKVTEMGQEVTMRCQPILGHNTVFWYRQTMMQGLELLAYFRNRAPLDDSGMPKDRFSAEMPDATLATLKIQPSEPRDSAVYFCASGLVAPLQGGGYDNEQFFGPGTRLTVL.

This clone was observed once. The genes are TRBV10-1 and TRBJ2-1; a possible D gene is TRBD1 (6 bases). Germline CDR1 reads WNHNN; CDR2 reads SYGVQD (reference sequence). V was cut by 0 bases and J by 0 bases, with 12 bases left in between. The CDR3 covers 17 residues. The CDR3 loop reads CASSESPDRSSYNEQFF. CDR3 in DNA: TGCGCCAGCAGTGAGTCCCCAGACAGGAGCTCCTACAATGAGCAGTTCTTC.

This clone was picked up a small number of times. The J gene is TRBJ1-2, the V gene TRBV28, with unresolved D. Germline CDR1 and CDR2: MDHEN and SYDVKM. Trimming took off 6 bases at V and 0 bases at J, with 14 bases between the two ends. The CDR3 is 15 amino acids. DNA for the CDR3: TGTGCCAGCAGCCCGCCACAGATTACTAACTATGGCTACACCTTC. Amino acid sequence: CASSPPQITNYGYTF.